The 21 T cell receptor beta chains below come from one sample, sequenced in a study of vaccination and CD4 T cells after COVID-19. Cultured CD4+ T cell DNA underwent sequencing with the Oncomine TCR Beta short-read assay. TCRdb re-called the PCR reads with MiXCR, one entry per CDR3 protein. Among 9,500 to 15,000 distinct CDR3 sequences, more than 35% were seen once, and the ten largest hold 20% to 30%. Treatment reported: roughly 10-day PBMC culture with coronavirus spike peptide pools or control peptides (ViraFEST assay). No antigen has been identified for these receptors. The sequenced material came from cultured CD4+ T cells from blood. The receptors derive from a human donor with COVID-19.

This chain uses TRBV19 with TRBJ2-3, with D possibly called TRBD1 or TRBD2 (5 bases each). Trimming removed 3 bases from V and 4 bases from J, with 23 bases in between. Germline assignment: CDR1 LNHDA and CDR2 SQIVND (reference sequence). The CDR3 extends over 18 amino acids. CDR3 sequence: CASSIRGSRGEASDTQYF. The CDR3 nucleotides read TGTGCCAGTAGTATTAGGGGCTCGAGGGGCGAGGCGTCAGATACGCAGTATTTT. The full variable domain, in which reference TRBV19 and TRBJ2-3 provide the parts outside the CDR3, is DGGITQSPKYLFRKEGQNVTLSCEQNLNHDAMYWYRQDPGQGLRLIYYSQIVNDFQKGDIAEGYSVSREKKESFPLTVTSAQKNPTAFYLCASSIRGSRGEASDTQYFGPGTRLTVL.

In this sample, this clonotype turned up a few times. This chain links TRBV6-1 with TRBJ1-6, with 10 bases matching TRBD1. The trim removed 6 bases at V and 10 bases at J, leaving 9 bases unmatched. CDR1 is MNHNS, CDR2 SASEGT, per germline. This CDR3 has 15 residues. This chain's CDR3 is CASRGTGTGESPLHF. The CDR3 DNA reads TGTGCCAGCAGAGGGACCGGGACAGGGGAATCACCCCTCCACTTT.

The J gene is TRBJ2-2, the V gene TRBV2, with 11 nucleotides matching TRBD1. After removal of 8 bases from V and 1 base from J, the junction contained 3 bases not matched to a gene. This CDR3 has 15 amino acids. Germline V gene sequence: CDR1 SNHLY, CDR2 FYNNEI. CDR3 protein: CASRTGGKNTGELFF. CDR3 DNA: TGTGCCAGCCGGACAGGGGGCAAGAACACCGGGGAGCTGTTTTTT. The variable domain in full, completed from reference TRBV2 and TRBJ2-2, reads EPEVTQTPSHQVTQMGQEVILRCVPISNHLYFYWYRQILGQKVEFLVSFYNNEISEKSEIFDDQFSVERPDGSNFTLKIRSTKLEDSAMYFCASRTGGKNTGELFFGEGSRLTVL.

This clonotype was seen only a few times. The chain joins TRBV15 to TRBJ1-2; 8 positions agree with TRBD1. Germline V gene data show CDR1 as LNHNV and CDR2 as YYDKDF (reference sequence). V was pared by 2 bases and J by 4 bases, with 12 bases of the junction left unmatched. CDR3 length equals 17 residues. CDR3 coding DNA: TGTGCCACCAGCAGAAGGGACAGGACCTGGACGGGCTATGGCTACACCTTC. Translated: CATSRRDRTWTGYGYTF.

The chain carries TRBV6-2 or TRBV6-3 and TRBJ1-2; a possible D gene is TRBD1 (6 bases). CDR1 is MNHEY and CDR2 is SVGEGT in the germline V gene. The CDR3 is 12 residues long. Deletions cut 7 bases from V and 5 bases from J, with 11 bases between. CDR3 in DNA: TGTGCCAGCACCGGACAGACTTATGGCTACACCTTC. The encoded protein is CASTGQTYGYTF.

The chain couples TRBV11-3 to TRBJ2-2; D is possibly TRBD1 (6 bases). This CDR3 is 18 amino acids long. Germline V gene sequence: CDR1 SGHNT, CDR2 YENEEA. Trimming removed 2 bases at V and 0 bases at J, with 16 bases between. The CDR3 loop is CASSLFTRQVANTGELFF. CDR3 coding DNA: TGTGCCAGCAGCTTATTCACCCGACAGGTCGCGAACACCGGGGAGCTGTTTTTT.

This chain links TRBV20-1 with TRBJ2-7, with 8 bases fitting TRBD2. CDR1 and CDR2 from the germline V gene are DFQATT and SNEGSKA (reference sequence). V lost 3 bases and J lost 2; bases outside the gene matches: 6. The CDR3 loop spans 14 amino acids. The CDR3 region has the DNA TGCAGTGCTAGTGTGATCGGGGGGGCCTACGAGCAGTACTTC. This sequence encodes CSASVIGGAYEQYF.

This chain links TRBV6-1 with TRBJ1-3; D perhaps matches TRBD1 (6 bases). The V gene's germline CDR1 is MNHNS and CDR2 SASEGT. CDR3 size: 15 residues. V dropped 5 bases and J dropped 8 bases, with 19 bases sitting between them. The CDR3 DNA reads TGTGCCAGCAGTCCTACCGGGACAATCACGGACACCATATATTTT. This gives the protein CASSPTGTITDTIYF.

A few counts support this clonotype. This sequence joins TRBV12-3 or TRBV12-4 and TRBJ1-5; TRBD1 is a possible D gene (5 bases). This CDR3 contains 14 residues. V shed 7 bases and J shed 3 bases, with 13 bases lying between them. CDR3 in amino acids: CASTGTNHNQPQHF. CDR3 in DNA: TGTGCCAGCACCGGGACGAACCACAATCAGCCCCAGCATTTT.

The chain uses TRBV15 and TRBJ2-3; TRBD1 aligns across 8 bases. CDR1 LNHNV and CDR2 YYDKDF come from the germline V gene (reference sequence). With V trimmed by 0 bases and J by 5 bases, 7 bases remained unmatched. This CDR3 region has 16 residues. The CDR3 reads CATSRDRGQGRDTQYF. CDR3 DNA: TGTGCCACCAGCAGAGATCGAGGACAGGGCAGAGATACGCAGTATTTT.

This chain joins TRBV11-3 and TRBJ2-7, with 7 bases that match TRBD1. The germline CDR1 and CDR2 sequences are SGHNT and YENEEA. The CDR3 extends over 15 amino acids. V gave up 6 bases and J gave up 1 base; unmatched junction bases: 9. In DNA, the CDR3 is TGTGCCAGCAGAAATACCGGGACAGCTTCCTACGAGCAGTACTTC. Its protein is CASRNTGTASYEQYF.

This clonotype was seen just once. The chain recombines TRBV29-1 with TRBJ2-2; D is perhaps TRBD2 (5 bases). In germline, CDR1 is SQVTM, CDR2 ANQGSEA. Trimming shortened V by 6 bases and J by 3 bases, and 11 bases separated the two germline ends. The CDR3 consists of 13 residues. CDR3 sequence reads: CSVGGQYTGELFF. CDR3 bases: TGCAGCGTCGGCGGGCAGTACACCGGGGAGCTGTTTTTT.

The chain links TRBV24-1 to TRBJ2-3; D gene ambiguous. CDR1 and CDR2 from the germline V gene are KGHDR and SFDVKD. V lost 3 bases to trimming and J lost 3 bases, with 6 bases between them. The CDR3 is 13 residues long. This chain's CDR3 is CATSDGRTDTQYF. For the CDR3, the DNA is TGTGCCACCAGTGATGGGCGTACAGATACGCAGTATTTT.

The J gene is TRBJ2-7, the V gene TRBV5-8, with a tentative D call TRBD1 (6 bases). V lost 0 bases to trimming and J lost 0 bases, with 10 bases between them. Germline values: CDR1 SGHTS, CDR2 YDEGEE. The CDR3 loop spans 15 amino acids. The CDR3 protein is CASSLGGTFSYEQYF. The CDR3 DNA reads TGTGCCAGCAGCTTGGGGGGGACATTCTCCTACGAGCAGTACTTC. The full variable domain, rest sourced from reference TRBV5-8 and TRBJ2-7, is EAGVTQSPTHLIKTRGQQATLRCSPISGHTSVYWYQQALGLGLQFLLWYDEGEERNRGNFPPRFSGRQFPNYSSELNVNALELEDSALYLCASSLGGTFSYEQYFGPGTRLTVT.

By sample share, this clonotype is large. The chain has TRBV6-1 and TRBJ2-7, with a weak D call TRBD1 (6 bases). The CDR3 contains 14 residues. The V end lost 8 bases, the J end lost 3 bases, and 17 bases lay between the germline ends. CDR1 MNHNS and CDR2 SASEGT come from the germline V gene. The CDR3 bases are TGTGCCAGCGCGCCCAGGGGCCAGGACTACGAGCAGTACTTC. Protein sequence: CASAPRGQDYEQYF.

This clonotype occurred once. This chain connects TRBV10-3 to TRBJ1-1, with unresolved D. The V end was cut by 0 bases, the J end by 7 bases, with 12 bases between. This CDR3 comprises 14 residues. Germline CDR1 reads ENHRY; CDR2 reads SYGVKD. The CDR3 sequence is CAISESLAANEAFF. The DNA for the CDR3 is TGTGCCATCAGTGAGTCTTTGGCAGCGAATGAAGCTTTCTTT.

The V and J genes are TRBV6-5 and TRBJ2-5; D is perhaps TRBD1 (5 bases). The CDR3 covers 15 residues. With 0 bases removed from V and 4 bases from J, the gap between germline ends came to 12 bases. Germline V gene lookup returns CDR1 MNHEY and CDR2 SVGAGI. The CDR3 DNA is TGTGCCAGCAGTTACTCGATGGGGCAACCAGAGACCCAGTACTTC. Translation: CASSYSMGQPETQYF.

The chain recombines TRBV6-2 or TRBV6-3 with TRBJ1-4; the D gene is possibly TRBD1 (6 bases). The germline V gene has CDR1 MNHEY and CDR2 SVGEGT. The CDR3 has 15 amino acids. V dropped 6 bases and J dropped 3 bases, with 14 bases sitting between them. This CDR3 is CASRPSGTSNEKLFF. The CDR3 DNA follows: TGTGCCAGCAGGCCTTCCGGGACATCTAATGAAAAACTGTTTTTT.

This clonotype has only one observation. V usage is TRBV18 and J usage is TRBJ1-1; D remains ambiguous. This CDR3 has 16 amino acids. The germline V gene encodes CDR1 KGHSH and CDR2 LQKENI. Trimming removed 2 bases at V and 6 bases at J, with 19 bases between. The CDR3 loop is CASSPTSPGLGAEAFF. The CDR3 nucleotides are TGTGCCAGCTCACCAACGTCTCCCGGACTCGGGGCTGAAGCTTTCTTT.

This clonotype has more than one count but fewer than ten. This chain links TRBV11-2 with TRBJ1-2; D is undetermined. The ends were cut back, 3 bases at V and 2 bases at J, with 4 bases in the middle. CDR3 size: 12 residues. The germline V gene encodes CDR1 SGHAT and CDR2 FQNNGV. The CDR3, as DNA: TGTGCCAGCAGCTTGAGCAACTATGGCTACACCTTC. Protein: CASSLSNYGYTF.

The gene calls are TRBV7-2 and TRBJ1-5; no reliable D call. The length of the CDR3 is 14 residues. V was clipped by 5 bases and J by 3 bases, with 11 bases between them. Per the germline V gene, CDR1 is SGHTA and CDR2 is FQGNSA. CDR3 DNA sequence: TGTGCCAGCAGCGGAGGAGACCTCAATCAGCCCCAGCATTTT. It encodes CASSGGDLNQPQHF.